These 17 T cell receptor beta chains came from one sample sequenced in a study of human T cells and chemical hapten exposure. TCRdb re-called the 5' RACE reads through MiXCR, storing one row per CDR3 protein. The data show roughly 82,000 distinct CDR3 sequences, roughly 15% seen once. Total RNA was extracted from unfractionated whole blood. These receptors were taken from a female donor in good health.

The sample holds a few counts of this clonotype. The chain couples TRBV12-3 or TRBV12-4 to TRBJ1-2; D unclear. V was pared by 5 bases and J by 4 bases, with 14 bases between. CDR3 length: 14 amino acids. The CDR3 nucleotides read TGTGCCAGCAGTCCCGGCCCGACTTCCTATGGCTACACCTTC. It yields the protein CASSPGPTSYGYTF.

This clonotype has a handful of counts. V and J are TRBV6-4 and TRBJ2-3; D remains unclear. Germline V gives CDR1 MRHNA, CDR2 SNTAGT. The V end was cut by 2 bases, the J end by 3 bases, with 6 bases between. CDR3 size: 13 residues. The CDR3: CASSDGVTDTQYF. The CDR3 DNA sequence: TGTGCCAGCAGTGACGGGGTGACAGATACGCAGTATTTT.

This clonotype occurred a few times. The genes are TRBV12-5 and TRBJ1-1; 7 bases agree with TRBD1. CDR1 and CDR2 from the germline V gene are LGHNT and FRNRAP. Trimming at V came to 2 bases and at J to 5 bases, leaving 5 bases not matched to a gene. This CDR3 is built from 14 residues. The DNA for the CDR3 is TGTGCTAGTGGTTTGACGGTCAGGGGGACTGAAGCTTTCTTT. Amino acid sequence: CASGLTVRGTEAFF. The full variable domain, its missing parts supplied by reference TRBV12-5 and TRBJ1-1, is DARVTQTPRHKVTEMGQEVTMRCQPILGHNTVFWYRQTMMQGLELLAYFRNRAPLDDSGMPKDRFSAEMPDATLATLKIQPSEPRDSAVYFCASGLTVRGTEAFFGQGTRLTVV.

This sequence joins TRBV7-9 and TRBJ1-2; the match to TRBD1 covers 9 bases. This CDR3 spans 16 amino acids. Germline values: CDR1 SEHNR, CDR2 FQNEAQ (reference sequence). V was pared by 0 bases and J by 2 bases, with 4 bases of the junction left unmatched. The CDR3 region has the DNA TGTGCCAGCAGCTTAGCCGACAGGGGGAAGAACTATGGCTACACCTTC. As protein: CASSLADRGKNYGYTF.

This clonotype was seen a handful of times. V is TRBV20-1 and J is TRBJ2-3, with D unresolved. CDR3 length: 11 amino acids. Between the trimmed V and J ends, which lost 7 bases and 6 bases, there was a span of 11 bases. Germline V gene data show CDR1 as DFQATT and CDR2 as SNEGSKA (reference sequence). The CDR3 loop reads CSEVLLDTQYF. DNA for the CDR3: TGCAGTGAAGTTCTCCTGGATACGCAGTATTTT.

This clonotype was picked up a small number of times. The rearrangement links TRBV2 to TRBJ1-5, with 9 nucleotides matching TRBD1. The CDR3 length is 15 residues. The J segment lost 0 bases and the V segment lost 7 bases, leaving 4 bases of the junction unmatched. Germline lookup yields CDR1 SNHLY and CDR2 FYNNEI. The CDR3 spells CASNRDRASNQPQHF. The CDR3 DNA reads TGTGCCAGCAACAGGGACAGGGCTAGCAATCAGCCCCAGCATTTT. The complete variable domain, with remaining parts taken from reference TRBV2 and TRBJ1-5, reads EPEVTQTPSHQVTQMGQEVILRCVPISNHLYFYWYRQILGQKVEFLVSFYNNEISEKSEIFDDQFSVERPDGSNFTLKIRSTKLEDSAMYFCASNRDRASNQPQHFGDGTRLSIL.

CDR3 in DNA: TGTGCCAGCAGCCTAGGGAGGGATCAGTACTTC. Translation gives CASSLGRDQYF. The rearrangement links TRBV6-6 to TRBJ2-4; TRBD2 matches at 7 bases. Germline V CDR1 and CDR2: MNHNY, SVGAGI (reference sequence). CDR3 length: 11 amino acids. The V and J ends lost 6 bases and 12 bases, in that order; junction bases with no gene match: 5.

The rearrangement joins TRBV6-1 to TRBJ1-4, with 12 bases identical to TRBD1. Trimming removed 3 bases from V and 0 bases from J; junction bases left unmatched: 2. From germline, CDR1 is MNHNS and CDR2 SASEGT. CDR3 length equals 17 residues. CDR3 amino acids: CASSEGQGAATNEKLFF. As DNA, the CDR3 is TGTGCCAGCAGTGAGGGACAGGGGGCGGCAACTAATGAAAAACTGTTTTTT.

This chain joins TRBV29-1 and TRBJ1-1; no firm D call. V was clipped by 7 bases and J by 5 bases, with 14 bases between them. CDR3 length equals 12 residues. Germline V gene data show CDR1 as SQVTM and CDR2 as ANQGSEA. The CDR3 DNA sequence: TGCAGCGCAGAGACGGACGGAACTGAAGCTTTCTTT. Protein: CSAETDGTEAFF.

This clonotype was found a few times. V gene TRBV20-1 combines with J gene TRBJ2-1; TRBD2 matches 11 bases. The CDR3 extends over 14 amino acids. Germline assignment: CDR1 DFQATT and CDR2 SNEGSKA (reference sequence). Trimming at V came to 2 bases and at J to 6 bases, leaving 3 bases not matched to a gene. CDR3 sequence reads: CSARLAGGINEQFF. The CDR3 DNA follows: TGCAGTGCTAGACTAGCGGGGGGAATCAATGAGCAGTTCTTC.

This clonotype was observed a few times. The V call is TRBV2, the J call TRBJ1-5; the D is unclear. The germline gives CDR1 SNHLY, CDR2 FYNNEI. The V gene lost 3 bases and the J gene lost 3 bases, with 9 bases spanning the gap. CDR3 length: 14 amino acids. The CDR3 coding sequence is TGTGCCAGCAGTGATAGGAGTAACAATCAGCCCCAGCATTTT. Amino acid sequence: CASSDRSNNQPQHF.

Only a few counts were recorded for this clonotype. In DNA, the CDR3 is TGTGCCAGCTCGGGAGGCACAGATACGCAGTATTTT. Residues: CASSGGTDTQYF. The chain has TRBV2 and TRBJ2-3, with D perhaps matching TRBD2 (6 bases). CDR1 and CDR2 from the germline V gene are SNHLY and FYNNEI. The CDR3 is 12 residues long. V was pared by 8 bases and J by 1 base, with 7 bases between.

The chain uses TRBV29-1 and TRBJ2-5, with 12 bases fitting TRBD1. Germline lookup yields CDR1 SQVTM and CDR2 ANQGSEA. The CDR3 extends over 14 amino acids. V trimming: 5 bases; J trimming: 5 bases; junction bases outside the gene matches: 6. The CDR3 coding sequence is TGCAGCGTTCAATTAGGGACAGGGGGCGAGACCCAGTACTTC. Amino acids: CSVQLGTGGETQYF.

This clonotype was detected only a few times. V usage is TRBV5-6 and J usage is TRBJ2-3, with 10 nucleotides matching TRBD1. CDR1 is SGHDT, CDR2 YYEEEE, per germline. The CDR3 has 14 residues. J lost 6 bases, V lost 4 bases, and 5 bases had no gene match. CDR3 sequence (DNA): TGTGCCAGCAGCAAGACAGGGGGCATGGATACGCAGTATTTT. It yields the protein CASSKTGGMDTQYF.

In this sample, this clonotype turned up many times. The J gene is TRBJ1-4, the V gene TRBV25-1; D is undetermined. From germline, CDR1 is MGHDK and CDR2 SYGVNS. Trimming took 3 bases from V and 8 from J, leaving 13 bases between them. The CDR3 is 14 amino acids. In DNA, the CDR3 is TGTGCCAGCAGTGACCCCTGGGCTGGAGAAAAACTGTTTTTT. Encoded protein: CASSDPWAGEKLFF.

This sequence joins TRBV19 and TRBJ1-5; 7 bases match TRBD1. This CDR3 comprises 16 residues. The germline CDR1 and CDR2 sequences are LNHDA and SQIVND (reference sequence). J was trimmed by 6 bases and V by 4 bases; bases with no gene match: 12. CDR3 nucleotide sequence: TGTGCCAGTAGTACCCCAGGGCAGGGGGACGGTCAGCCCCAGCATTTT. Protein: CASSTPGQGDGQPQHF.

The chain carries TRBV24-1 and TRBJ1-1, with 7 bases that match TRBD1. Losses at the gene ends were 9 bases for V and 1 base for J; bases not matched to a gene: 19. The CDR3 consists of 18 residues. Germline lookup yields CDR1 KGHDR and CDR2 SFDVKD. CDR3 sequence reads: CATSRRGDSQDSNTEAFF. The CDR3, as DNA: TGTGCCACCTCGCGGAGGGGGGACAGTCAAGACTCGAACACTGAAGCTTTCTTT.